The 4 T cell receptor beta chains in this list originate from one sample, sequenced in a study of T cell responses to AZD1222 COVID-19 vaccine. Profiling relied on immunoSEQ multiplex PCR, and the TCRdb table lists in-frame clones only, not all of them. This repertoire shows roughly 100,000 clones, about nine tenths found once; its top ten account for 1.5% to 2%. The material sequenced was peripheral blood, taken on day 0 of AZD1222 vaccination. Every receptor here comes from an adult in good health.

The chain has TRBV30 and TRBJ1-6, with D unclear. The CDR3 covers 13 residues. Germline lookup yields CDR1 GTSNPN and CDR2 SVGIG (reference sequence). V lost 0 bases and J 8 bases, leaving 8 bases between the germline ends. In nucleotides, the CDR3 is TGTGCCTGGAGTGTAAATGTGGATTCACCCCTCCACTTT. Translating it yields CAWSVNVDSPLHF.

This chain connects TRBV10-3 to TRBJ2-2, with D hard to call. Germline lookup yields CDR1 ENHRY and CDR2 SYGVKD. V lost 2 bases to trimming and J lost 4 bases, with 5 bases between them. This CDR3 is 13 amino acids long. The CDR3: CAISEGGTGELFF. The CDR3 DNA is TGTGCCATCAGTGAGGGCGGCACCGGGGAGCTGTTTTTT.

V is TRBV9 and J is TRBJ1-1; 9 positions match TRBD1. Germline values: CDR1 SGDLS, CDR2 YYNGEE. The CDR3 contains 15 residues. V dropped 3 bases and J dropped 1; count of bases not matched to a gene: 4. CDR3 protein: CASSDPGQGNTEAFF. The CDR3 DNA is TGTGCCAGCAGCGACCCGGGACAGGGGAACACTGAAGCTTTCTTT.

The chain joins TRBV18 to TRBJ1-2, with TRBD1 identical over 9 bases. This CDR3 is 15 amino acids long. V shed 4 bases, J shed 4 bases, and the junction held 7 bases outside the gene matches. The germline V gene encodes CDR1 KGHSH and CDR2 LQKENI. In DNA, the CDR3 is TGTGCCAGCTCACTTGCCCGGGACAGGGTCTATGGCTACACCTTC. It encodes CASSLARDRVYGYTF.